This TCR beta chain was obtained from a study of T cell responses to AZD1222 COVID-19 vaccine. Study-wide points: Clonal diversity may have been underestimated, and the donors were mostly white British, with more females than males. Repertoire sampling occurred only after the peak T cell response. Across the whole spike, CD4 TCRs peaked at regions 160-218 and 743-854.

The assay was immunoSEQ multiplex PCR, and TCRdb's table has in-frame clones only and misses some. The table lists around 150,000 clones, 90% to 95% of them singletons. This CDR3 region has 20 residues. Germline CDR1 reads SGHAT; CDR2 reads FQNNGV. V was trimmed by 0 bases and J by 0 bases, leaving 22 bases between them. Comment on this clone: Its antigen is currently unknown.

The rearrangement joins TRBV11-2 to TRBJ2-3, with D hard to call. The receptor's source is an adult who received the AZD1222 COVID-19 vaccine. This material consisted of peripheral blood, taken 28 days after the second AZD1222 dose. CDR3 loop: CASSLDIWLRSHISTDTQYF. The CDR3 region has the DNA TGTGCCAGCAGCTTAGATATATGGCTCCGCTCCCACATTAGCACAGATACGCAGTATTTT.